The T cell receptor beta chain under discussion was sequenced for a study of blood T cell repertoires in COVID-19. From germline, CDR1 is SGHAT and CDR2 FQNNGV. Unmatched junction bases numbered 7, after V lost 3 bases and J lost 5 bases. The CDR3 spans 14 residues. Sequenced by immunoSEQ multiplex PCR; TCRdb stores in-frame clones only, minus some. The table has 200,000 to 250,000 clones, around 90% seen once; the top ten hold around 6%. The J gene is TRBJ2-7, the V gene TRBV11-2; the match to TRBD1 covers 7 bases. The sample comprised peripheral blood. The clonotype was recovered from a man in his fifties or sixties who had recovered from COVID-19. The CDR3 spells CASSLATGLNEQYF. As DNA, the CDR3 is TGTGCCAGCAGCTTGGCGACAGGGCTTAACGAGCAGTACTTC.